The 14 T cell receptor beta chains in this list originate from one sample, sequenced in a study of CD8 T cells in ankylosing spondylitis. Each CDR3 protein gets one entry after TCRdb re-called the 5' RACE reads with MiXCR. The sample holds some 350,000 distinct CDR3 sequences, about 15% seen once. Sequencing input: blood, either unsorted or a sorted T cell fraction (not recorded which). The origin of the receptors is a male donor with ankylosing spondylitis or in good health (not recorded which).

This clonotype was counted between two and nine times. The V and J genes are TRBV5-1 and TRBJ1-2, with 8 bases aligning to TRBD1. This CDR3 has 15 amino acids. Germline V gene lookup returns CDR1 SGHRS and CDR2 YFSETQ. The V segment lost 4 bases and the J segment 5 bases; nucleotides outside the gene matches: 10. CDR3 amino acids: CASSPTQGASYGYTF. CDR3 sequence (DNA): TGCGCCAGCAGCCCGACCCAGGGGGCAAGTTATGGCTACACCTTC.

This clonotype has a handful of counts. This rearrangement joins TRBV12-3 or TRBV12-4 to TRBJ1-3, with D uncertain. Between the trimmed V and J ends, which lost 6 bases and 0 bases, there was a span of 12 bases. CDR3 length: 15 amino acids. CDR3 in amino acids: CASSHGSHSGNTIYF. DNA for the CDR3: TGTGCCAGCAGCCATGGGTCCCACTCTGGAAACACCATATATTTT.

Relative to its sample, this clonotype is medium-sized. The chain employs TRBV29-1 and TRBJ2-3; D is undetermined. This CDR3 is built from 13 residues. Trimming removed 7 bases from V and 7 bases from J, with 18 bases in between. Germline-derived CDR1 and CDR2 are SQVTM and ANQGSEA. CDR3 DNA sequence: TGCAGCGGATCGATAGCAAGTTCGAATACGCAGTATTTT. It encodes CSGSIASSNTQYF.

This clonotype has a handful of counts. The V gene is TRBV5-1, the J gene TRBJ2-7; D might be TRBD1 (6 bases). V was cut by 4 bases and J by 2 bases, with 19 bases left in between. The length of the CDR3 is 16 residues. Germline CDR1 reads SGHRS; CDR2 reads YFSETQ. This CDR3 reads CASSATPTGPTYEQYF. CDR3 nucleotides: TGCGCCAGCAGCGCCACCCCGACAGGACCCACCTACGAGCAGTACTTC.

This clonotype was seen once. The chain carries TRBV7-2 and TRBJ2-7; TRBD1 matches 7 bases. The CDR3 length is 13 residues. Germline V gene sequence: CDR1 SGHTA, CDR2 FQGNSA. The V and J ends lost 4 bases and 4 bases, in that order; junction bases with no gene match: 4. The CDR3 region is CASSSGTEYEQYF. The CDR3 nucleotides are TGTGCCAGCAGCTCTGGGACAGAATACGAGCAGTACTTC.

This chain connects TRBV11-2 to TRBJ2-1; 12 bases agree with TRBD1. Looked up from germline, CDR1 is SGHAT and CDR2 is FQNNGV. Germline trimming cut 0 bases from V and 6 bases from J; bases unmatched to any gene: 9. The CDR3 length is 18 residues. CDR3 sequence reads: CASSLDQGGDRGRNEQFF. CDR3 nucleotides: TGTGCCAGCAGCTTAGATCAAGGAGGGGACAGGGGGCGCAATGAGCAGTTCTTC.

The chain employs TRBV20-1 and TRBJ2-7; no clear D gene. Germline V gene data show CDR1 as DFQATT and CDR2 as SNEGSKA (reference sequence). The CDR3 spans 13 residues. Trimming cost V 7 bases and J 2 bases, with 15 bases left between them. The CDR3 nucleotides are TGCAGTGGTGGGTCAGGTCCTCCCTACGAGCAGTACTTC. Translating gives CSGGSGPPYEQYF.

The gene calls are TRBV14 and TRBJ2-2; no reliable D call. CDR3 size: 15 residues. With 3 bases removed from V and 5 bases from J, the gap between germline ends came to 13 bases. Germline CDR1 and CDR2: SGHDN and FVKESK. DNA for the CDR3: TGTGCCAGCAGCCATAGGAAGGAAGGAACCGGGGAGCTGTTTTTT. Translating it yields CASSHRKEGTGELFF.

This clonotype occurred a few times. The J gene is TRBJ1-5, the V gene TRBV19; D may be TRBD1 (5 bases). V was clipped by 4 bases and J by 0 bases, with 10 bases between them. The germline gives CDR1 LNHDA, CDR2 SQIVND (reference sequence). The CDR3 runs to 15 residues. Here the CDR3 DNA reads TGTGCCAGTAGTACCGGGACTGATAGCAATCAGCCCCAGCATTTT. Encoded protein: CASSTGTDSNQPQHF.

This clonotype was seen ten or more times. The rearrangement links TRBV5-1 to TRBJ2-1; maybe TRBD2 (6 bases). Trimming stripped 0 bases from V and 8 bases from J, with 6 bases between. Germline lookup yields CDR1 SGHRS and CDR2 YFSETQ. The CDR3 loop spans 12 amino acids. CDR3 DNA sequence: TGCGCCAGCAGCTTGGGGGGGGATGAGCAGTTCTTC. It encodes CASSLGGDEQFF.

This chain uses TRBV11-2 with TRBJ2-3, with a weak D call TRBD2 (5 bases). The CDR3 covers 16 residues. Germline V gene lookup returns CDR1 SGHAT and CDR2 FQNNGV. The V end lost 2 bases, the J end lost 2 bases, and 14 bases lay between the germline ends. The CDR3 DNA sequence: TGTGCCAGCAGCTTATTTGGAGGTGATTTCACAGATACGCAGTATTTT. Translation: CASSLFGGDFTDTQYF.

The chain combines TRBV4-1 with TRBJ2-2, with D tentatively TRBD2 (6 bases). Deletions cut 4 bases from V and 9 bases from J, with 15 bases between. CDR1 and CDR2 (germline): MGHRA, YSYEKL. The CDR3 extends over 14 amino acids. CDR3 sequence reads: CASSLEGSRRELFF. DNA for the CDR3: TGCGCCAGCAGCCTGGAGGGATCACGGCGGGAGCTGTTTTTT.

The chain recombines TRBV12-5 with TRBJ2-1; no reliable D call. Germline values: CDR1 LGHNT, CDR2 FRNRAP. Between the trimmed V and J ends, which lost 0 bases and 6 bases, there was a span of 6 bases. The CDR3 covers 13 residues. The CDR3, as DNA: TGTGCTAGTGGTTTGGTAGTTTCCAATGAGCAGTTCTTC. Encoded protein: CASGLVVSNEQFF.

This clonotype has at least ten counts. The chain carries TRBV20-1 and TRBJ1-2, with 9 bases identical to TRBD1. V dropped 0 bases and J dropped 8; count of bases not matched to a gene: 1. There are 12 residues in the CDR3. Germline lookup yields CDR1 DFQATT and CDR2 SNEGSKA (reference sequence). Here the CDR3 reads CSAREDRGGYTF. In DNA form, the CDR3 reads TGCAGTGCTAGAGAGGACAGGGGAGGCTACACCTTC.